Below, one T cell receptor (beta chain) is given with its context. Its antigen is currently not known. Base qualities are not at hand, and no much larger clone is one base apart. Receptors were amplified or captured by the immunoSEQ multiplex PCR assay. RNA was extracted from all samples and reverse transcribed into cDNA as template for TCR sequencing. First-strand cDNA was synthesized with SuperScript III using a 2:1 mix of oligo-dT and random hexamers. A synthetic immune receptor repertoire was used to gauge amplification bias, and whatever bias remained was removed computationally. Per the authors' processing: Raw reads were preprocessed to remove errors, and CDR3 was defined according to IMGT conventions as the region from the conserved cysteine to phenylalanine. Clonality was computed as 1 minus the Shannon entropy, with the entropy normalized by log2 of the number of productive unique TCRs. Whether each scalp clone was CD4 or CD8 was inferred by checking scalp TCRbeta sequences against the CD4 and CD8 repertoires from sorted blood. Drawn from immuneACCESS, this table holds only the in-frame rearrangements with V and J called that TCRdb kept. Clones are partly lost; checked studies trace under half to an unresolved V gene and leave the rest unexplained. The V and J calls and clone size come from that table; D and trimming were worked out from the DNA. This sample is represented by about 70,000 clones; approximately 29% of them were singletons. Of the sample, more than 12% falls within the top ten clones.

This record belongs to a study of CD8+ T cells in alopecia areata (dated by TCRdb to about 2018). About the study as a whole: Treated patients were enrolled in an open-label pilot trial of oral tofacitinib, 5 to 10 mg twice daily, for moderate-to-severe alopecia areata. Patients received tofacitinib for 6 to 18 months and were then followed off drug for 6 months to check for delayed response and recurrence. In treated patients, disease severity was measured using the SALT score, which gives the percentage of scalp surface area affected. High-throughput TCRbeta sequencing was used to examine T cell clonal expansion in alopecia areata in both the C3H/HeJ mouse model and human patients. Human TCRbeta sequencing covered scalp tissue and sorted CD4+ and CD8+ peripheral blood T cells from patchy and totalis/universalis alopecia areata patients and healthy controls. Patients on tofacitinib were biopsied at baseline and after 4 and 24 weeks of treatment, and several of the patients also had a later scalp biopsy. Clonality in the scalp was compared among normal scalp (n=4), patchy alopecia areata scalp (n=8), and alopecia totalis/universalis scalp (n=8). RNA was extracted with the PAXgene miRNA kit for fixed scalp, the miRNeasy kit for PBMCs, and the RNeasy kit for mouse skin. immunoSEQ multiplex PCR using 35 Vbeta forward primers and 13 Jbeta reverse primers was used to amplify TCRbeta CDR3 regions.

What the study reported, not specific to this receptor: With tofacitinib, both scalp clonality and the number of expanded CD8+ clones among the top 100 scalp clones went down significantly. Unlike mouse skin, which is dominated by gammadelta T cells, normal human skin has resident alphabeta T cells that are also sequenced, and this complicates analysis of the scalp TCR repertoire. Compared with mice, TCR sequences shared between patients were less clear, possibly partly because of HLA diversity across the patient population. Many expanded lesional clones persisted in scalp and blood during tofacitinib treatment, which may partly explain relapse after stopping treatment. Because the treated cohort was small and had just a single nonresponder, larger studies are needed to establish links between baseline CD8+ expansion and response. Compared with normal scalp, lesional scalp had higher clonality and more expanded CD8+ clones, particularly in alopecia totalis/universalis, a pattern that suggests antigenic drive.

The time point label here, explained by the study, means: more than three weeks on oral tofacitinib. Sample treatment or condition, as interpreted from the label and publication: oral pan-JAK inhibitor, 5-10 mg twice daily. Lesional scalp punch biopsies and peripheral blood were obtained from alopecia areata patients. PBMCs were isolated by density centrifugation and stained for CD3, CD4 and CD8, and CD4+ and CD8+ T cells were sorted on a FACSAria. V is clipped by 6 bases and J by 6 bases, and the sequence between their germline boundaries is 9 bases long. Measured from the cysteine to the phenylalanine, the CDR3 is 11 residues long. Here the CDR3 DNA is all that survives: 33 bases in frame from base 1. Via the germline V gene, CDR1 is SQVTM and CDR2 ANQGSEA.

The V and J genes are TRBV29-1 and TRBJ2-4, with the identity of the D gene unclear. Sequencing used CD8+ T cells sorted from blood, obtained at week 4, from a patient treated with tofacitinib. This TCR came from a human donor with alopecia areata. The nucleotide sequence is TGCAGCGTCCTGACGAGAAACATTCAGTACTTC. It codes for CSVLTRNIQYF.